What follows is one T cell receptor beta chain and its context. Its matching antigen is unknown. The germline CDR1 and CDR2 sequences are SGHDT and YYEEEE. V trimming: 5 bases; J trimming: 2 bases; junction bases outside the gene matches: 5. This CDR3 contains 14 residues. Profiling relied on immunoSEQ multiplex PCR, and the TCRdb table lists in-frame clones only, not all of them. Among about 36,000 clones listed, 77% were seen once. These data originate in a study of CD4 T cells in relation to SARS-CoV-2 and coronaviruses. Overall study: PBMCs were cultured with antigen for nine to eleven days before TCR beta sequencing.

The chain couples TRBV5-6 to TRBJ2-7; 9 bases are shared with TRBD2. The sample comprised memory CD4+ T cells from PBMCs, cultured in vitro. The sequence derives from an adult with COVID-19. The CDR3 is CASSSGLAPYEQYF. The CDR3 nucleotides read TGTGCCAGCAGTTCAGGACTAGCGCCCTACGAGCAGTACTTC.